The next 16 T cell receptor beta chains were all read from a single sample in a study of cytomegalovirus exposure and HLA in healthy donors (TCRdb year 2017). The receptor library was made with the immunoSEQ multiplex PCR assay. The multiplex PCR relied on a mix of 60 forward primers for TCR Vbeta segments and 13 reverse primers for TCR Jbeta segments. This immuneACCESS table, as held by TCRdb, lists in-frame sequences with V and J called but not all clones. Of the missing ones, under half trace to an unresolved V gene in checked studies; the others have no known cause. The sample table holds about 120,000 clones, of which about 10% were seen once. The top ten hold 3% of the sample. The sequenced sample consisted of PBMCs. These receptors came from a man aged 30-40 years in good health and CMV-seronegative.

The chain recombines TRBV14 with TRBJ2-7; no reliable D call. The CDR3 has 17 amino acids. Deletions cut 0 bases from V and 3 bases from J, with 18 bases between. The germline CDR1 and CDR2 sequences are SGHDN and FVKESK. Here the CDR3 reads CASSQDEAFQLHYEQYF. DNA for the CDR3: TGTGCCAGCAGCCAAGATGAGGCGTTCCAACTACACTACGAGCAGTACTTC.

This clone was seen only a few times. The rearrangement links TRBV28 to TRBJ2-7; D not certain. The CDR3 totals 14 residues. Germline V CDR1 and CDR2: MDHEN, SYDVKM. V lost 3 bases, J lost 0 bases, and 9 bases lay in between. The CDR3 reads CASSFEPLSYEQYF. The DNA of the CDR3 is TGTGCCAGCAGTTTTGAGCCCCTCTCCTACGAGCAGTACTTC.

This clone showed up just a few times. CDR3 residues: CASSFFRNSGTGELFF. CDR3 DNA sequence: TGTGCCAGCAGTTTTTTTCGTAATAGCGGGACCGGGGAGCTGTTTTTT. The chain uses TRBV28 and TRBJ2-2, with 7 bases aligning to TRBD2. V lost 3 bases to trimming and J lost 5 bases; unmatched junction nucleotides: 9. The CDR3 covers 16 residues. Germline V gives CDR1 MDHEN, CDR2 SYDVKM.

This clone was picked up a small number of times. The chain is built from TRBV7-9 and TRBJ1-4, with 9 bases that match TRBD1. CDR3 size: 18 residues. V was clipped by 5 bases and J by 0 bases; unmatched bases: 10. The germline gives CDR1 SEHNR, CDR2 FQNEAQ (reference sequence). The CDR3 region has the DNA TGTGCCAGCAGCCGCTCGGGGACAGGGCGTACAACTAATGAAAAACTGTTTTTT. Translated, it gives CASSRSGTGRTTNEKLFF.

J is TRBJ2-2 and V is TRBV6-5; weak D call: TRBD2 (6 bases). Germline-derived CDR1 and CDR2 are MNHEY and SVGAGI. The CDR3 is made up of 16 amino acids. Trimming took 0 bases from V and 4 from J, leaving 12 bases between them. The CDR3 nucleotides are TGTGCCAGCAGTTACTCGCTAGCGCGATCCACCGGGGAGCTGTTTTTT. It encodes CASSYSLARSTGELFF.

This clone appeared once. The chain couples TRBV9 to TRBJ2-7; the D gene is possibly TRBD2 (7 bases). Germline lookup yields CDR1 SGDLS and CDR2 YYNGEE. The CDR3 runs 15 residues. V was clipped by 4 bases and J by 4 bases, with 18 bases between them. CDR3 residues: CASSRGGGGGYEQYF. The CDR3 DNA sequence: TGTGCCAGCAGCCGAGGCGGAGGGGGGGGATACGAGCAGTACTTC.

DNA for the CDR3: TGTGCCAGCAGTATCCCGGGACACGAAGCTTTCTTT. The encoded protein is CASSIPGHEAFF. The V call is TRBV28, the J call TRBJ1-1, with D perhaps matching TRBD1 (6 bases). CDR1 and CDR2 (germline): MDHEN, SYDVKM. The germline V and J ends were trimmed by 5 bases and 8 bases, with 12 bases remaining between them. CDR3 length equals 12 residues. The full variable domain, with the rest looked up from reference TRBV28 and TRBJ1-1, is DVKVTQSSRYLVKRTGEKVFLECVQDMDHENMFWYRQDPGLGLRLIYFSYDVKMKEKGDIPEGYSVSREKKERFSLILESASTNQTSMYLCASSIPGHEAFFGQGTRLTVV.

The rearrangement uses TRBV6-6 and TRBJ1-6; D uncertain. V lost 6 bases, J lost 3 bases, and 15 bases lay in between. The CDR3 has 16 residues. The germline V gene has CDR1 MNHNY and CDR2 SVGAGI (reference sequence). The CDR3 sequence: CASRVLDEGYNSPLHF. The DNA for the CDR3 is TGTGCCAGCAGGGTCCTTGACGAGGGCTATAATTCACCCCTCCACTTT.

This chain joins TRBV5-1 and TRBJ2-1, with 8 bases that match TRBD2. Germline V gives CDR1 SGHRS, CDR2 YFSETQ. The CDR3 contains 16 residues. V gave up 4 bases and J gave up 0 bases; unmatched junction bases: 6. CDR3: CASSIRLASSYNEQFF. The CDR3 nucleotides read TGCGCCAGCAGCATAAGACTAGCGAGCTCCTACAATGAGCAGTTCTTC.

The rearrangement joins TRBV30 to TRBJ2-5, with TRBD1 identical over 8 bases. V was pared by 2 bases and J by 5 bases, with 10 bases of the junction left unmatched. Germline values: CDR1 GTSNPN, CDR2 SVGIG (reference sequence). CDR3 length: 15 amino acids. The CDR3 DNA follows: TGTGCCTGGAGTCCAGGACAGGGCAGGGGCGAGACCCAGTACTTC. Residues: CAWSPGQGRGETQYF.

This clone has just a few counts. This specimen includes other DNA sequences encoding the same CDR3. The V and J genes are TRBV6-5 and TRBJ1-2, with D uncertain. Germline V CDR1 and CDR2: MNHEY, SVGAGI. With 2 bases removed from V and 5 bases from J, the gap between germline ends came to 9 bases. This CDR3 is built from 13 residues. The CDR3 loop is CASSYGLRYGYTF. For the CDR3, the DNA is TGTGCCAGCAGTTACGGGCTCCGATATGGCTACACCTTC.

This clone turned up a few times. The chain uses TRBV6-5 and TRBJ1-5; TRBD1 matches 8 bases. The trim removed 6 bases at V and 8 bases at J, leaving 3 bases unmatched. Per germline, CDR1 MNHEY and CDR2 SVGAGI. This CDR3 has 12 amino acids. The CDR3 DNA is TGTGCCAGCAGACAGGGGGAGGAGCCCCAGCATTTT. Residues: CASRQGEEPQHF.

V and J are TRBV7-9 and TRBJ2-7, with D possibly TRBD2 on 6 matching bases. There are 14 residues in the CDR3. Trimming shortened V by 5 bases and J by 0 bases, and 11 bases separated the two germline ends. Germline values: CDR1 SEHNR, CDR2 FQNEAQ (reference sequence). CDR3 coding DNA: TGTGCCAGCAGCCGGGACTGGGGCTCCTACGAGCAGTACTTC. It codes for CASSRDWGSYEQYF.

The chain employs TRBV7-2 and TRBJ2-3, with 7 bases that match TRBD1. V trimming: 3 bases; J trimming: 3 bases; junction bases outside the gene matches: 9. The CDR3 runs to 16 residues. Germline lookup yields CDR1 SGHTA and CDR2 FQGNSA. The CDR3 is CASSLDRTRWTDTQYF. In DNA, the CDR3 is TGTGCCAGCAGCTTGGACAGGACAAGGTGGACAGATACGCAGTATTTT.

The V call is TRBV21-1, the J call TRBJ2-1; TRBD2, the table's D call, lacks a check against the DNA. TRBV21-1 is deemed a pseudogene. The CDR3 length is 14 residues. The CDR3 sequence: CASTQRSSYNEQFF. Written as DNA, the CDR3 is TGTGCCAGCACCCAGCGGAGCTCCTACAATGAGCAGTTCTTC.

The chain employs TRBV14 and TRBJ2-1; 12 bases map to TRBD2. CDR3 length: 15 amino acids. The germline CDR1 and CDR2 sequences are SGHDN and FVKESK. V shed 6 bases and J 3 bases; nucleotides not matched to a gene: 3. The CDR3 DNA reads TGTGCCAGCAGTCCGACTAGCGGGGGCTACAATGAGCAGTTCTTC. Protein: CASSPTSGGYNEQFF. Using reference TRBV14 and TRBJ2-1 for the parts outside the CDR3, the full variable domain is EAGVTQFPSHSVIEKGQTVTLRCDPISGHDNLYWYRRVMGKEIKFLLHFVKESKQDESGMPNNRFLAERTGGTYSTLKVQPAELEDSGVYFCASSPTSGGYNEQFFGPGTRLTVL.